The 15 T cell receptor beta chains listed next were all sequenced from one sample in a study of blood T cell repertoires in COVID-19. Produced via immunoSEQ multiplex PCR; TCRdb's table is partial and in-frame only. The data contain 200,000 or so clones, around four fifths of them singletons. The sample was peripheral blood. These receptors all come from a woman in her twenties or thirties with acute or convalescent COVID-19.

This rearrangement joins TRBV7-2 to TRBJ1-2; 8 bases fit TRBD1. The germline V gene has CDR1 SGHTA and CDR2 FQGNSA. With V trimmed by 5 bases and J by 8 bases, 10 bases remained unmatched. The CDR3 is made up of 14 amino acids. The CDR3: CASSHDRGNVGYTF. The CDR3 DNA is TGTGCCAGCAGCCACGACAGGGGCAACGTAGGCTACACCTTC.

This clone appeared once. The V gene is TRBV15, the J gene TRBJ1-2; D might be TRBD1 (6 bases). This CDR3 is 14 amino acids long. Trimming cost V 5 bases and J 4 bases, with 14 bases left between them. Germline V gene lookup returns CDR1 LNHNV and CDR2 YYDKDF (reference sequence). This CDR3 reads CATSAPTGSYGYTF. As DNA, the CDR3 is TGTGCCACCAGCGCTCCTACAGGGAGCTATGGCTACACCTTC.

The chain couples TRBV9 to TRBJ2-1; TRBD2 agrees at 9 bases. Per the germline V gene, CDR1 is SGDLS and CDR2 is YYNGEE. V trimming: 4 bases; J trimming: 11 bases; junction bases outside the gene matches: 10. This CDR3 region has 14 residues. The CDR3 protein is CASSLQPLAGQQFF. DNA of the CDR3: TGTGCCAGCAGCCTACAACCGCTAGCGGGGCAGCAGTTCTTC.

The rearrangement links TRBV9 to TRBJ1-3; D not resolved. Germline V gene lookup returns CDR1 SGDLS and CDR2 YYNGEE. CDR3 length: 14 amino acids. V lost 5 bases to trimming and J lost 0 bases, with 9 bases between them. The chain's CDR3 is CASSPGFSGNTIYF. The CDR3 DNA is TGTGCCAGCAGTCCAGGATTCTCTGGAAACACCATATATTTT. Supplemented by reference TRBV9 and TRBJ1-3, the full variable domain reads DSGVTQTPKHLITATGQRVTLRCSPRSGDLSVYWYQQSLDQGLQFLIQYYNGEERAKGNILERFSAQQFPDLHSELNLSSLELGDSALYFCASSPGFSGNTIYFGEGSWLTVV.

V and J are TRBV10-3 and TRBJ2-7; 13 nucleotides agree with TRBD2. Looked up from germline, CDR1 is ENHRY and CDR2 is SYGVKD. The CDR3 is 16 amino acids. The trim removed 2 bases at V and 4 bases at J, leaving 5 bases unmatched. In DNA, the CDR3 is TGTGCCATCAGTGAGCCCCAGGGACTAGCGGGGTACGAGCAGTACTTC. Its translation is CAISEPQGLAGYEQYF.

On this clone: This specimen includes other DNA sequences encoding the same CDR3. V is TRBV5-4 and J is TRBJ2-5, with 8 bases aligning to TRBD1. CDR1 is SGHNT and CDR2 is YYREEE in the germline V gene (reference sequence). J lost 2 bases, V lost 1 base, and 1 base had no gene match. There are 14 residues in the CDR3. The CDR3 spells CASSLNRGQETQYF. The CDR3 DNA reads TGTGCCAGCAGCTTGAACAGGGGGCAAGAGACCCAGTACTTC. Complete variable domain (other parts from reference TRBV5-4 and TRBJ2-5): ETGVTQSPTHLIKTRGQQVTLRCSSQSGHNTVSWYQQALGQGPQFIFQYYREEENGRGNFPPRFSGLQFPNYSSELNVNALELDDSALYLCASSLNRGQETQYFGPGTRLLVL.

V usage is TRBV6-6 and J usage is TRBJ2-4, with D perhaps TRBD2 (6 bases). Per the germline V gene, CDR1 is MNHNY and CDR2 is SVGAGI (reference sequence). The CDR3 length is 16 residues. The V gene lost 2 bases and the J gene lost 1 base, with 12 bases spanning the gap. DNA of the CDR3: TGTGCCAGCAGTTACCCGGGACTCTACGCCAAAAACATTCAGTACTTC. Residues: CASSYPGLYAKNIQYF.

This clone was seen just once. The V and J genes are TRBV2 and TRBJ2-1; 10 bases align to TRBD2. CDR1 is SNHLY, CDR2 FYNNEI, per germline. The CDR3 is made up of 16 amino acids. V lost 5 bases, J lost 4 bases, and 8 bases stayed unmatched. CDR3 amino acids: CASSPSGGAGYNEQFF. The DNA for the CDR3 is TGTGCCAGCAGTCCAAGCGGGGGGGCAGGTTACAATGAGCAGTTCTTC.

On this clone: Distinct nucleotide sequences in the sample also encode this CDR3. The chain couples TRBV9 to TRBJ1-1; D remains ambiguous. Trimming pared 0 bases from V and 5 bases from J, leaving 11 bases between. CDR1 and CDR2 from the germline V gene are SGDLS and YYNGEE. The CDR3 is 14 amino acids. The CDR3 here is CASSVAVGRTEAFF. The CDR3 bases are TGTGCCAGCAGCGTAGCGGTGGGCCGGACTGAAGCTTTCTTT. Full variable domain (missing parts from reference TRBV9 and TRBJ1-1): DSGVTQTPKHLITATGQRVTLRCSPRSGDLSVYWYQQSLDQGLQFLIQYYNGEERAKGNILERFSAQQFPDLHSELNLSSLELGDSALYFCASSVAVGRTEAFFGQGTRLTVV.

The chain carries TRBV12-1 and TRBJ1-6; TRBD1 is the table's D call, not checked against the DNA. TRBV12-1 is listed as a pseudogene. The CDR3 consists of 15 residues. The CDR3 reads CASSFEGQGAFFLHF. The CDR3, as DNA: TGTGCCAGCAGCTTTGAGGGACAGGGGGCCTTTTTCCTCCACTTT.

This clone was counted between two and nine times. The genes are TRBV11-2 and TRBJ1-4; unclear D gene. Germline V gene sequence: CDR1 SGHAT, CDR2 FQNNGV. The CDR3 is 12 amino acids. V shed 5 bases and J shed 10 bases, with 11 bases lying between them. The CDR3 sequence: CASSRGLGKLFF. The CDR3 DNA follows: TGTGCCAGCAGCCGTGGTCTCGGAAAACTGTTTTTT.

The chain carries TRBV9 and TRBJ1-4; no clear D. V shed 0 bases and J shed 5 bases, with 14 bases lying between them. The CDR3 has 16 residues. The germline CDR1 and CDR2 sequences are SGDLS and YYNGEE. CDR3 sequence: CASSVAEGGWNEKLFF. Written as DNA, the CDR3 is TGTGCCAGCAGCGTAGCTGAGGGAGGATGGAATGAAAAACTGTTTTTT.

The chain combines TRBV19 with TRBJ2-7; TRBD2 aligns across 13 bases. CDR3 length: 15 residues. Trimming removed 8 bases from V and 3 bases from J; junction bases left unmatched: 7. Germline V lookup: CDR1 LNHDA, CDR2 SQIVND (reference sequence). The CDR3 is CASRRTSGSVYEQYF. The CDR3 DNA is TGTGCCAGTCGAAGGACTAGCGGGAGTGTCTACGAGCAGTACTTC.

The chain joins TRBV5-1 to TRBJ2-7; 9 nucleotides match TRBD1. The CDR3 runs to 14 residues. J gave up 4 bases and V 7 bases, and 9 bases lay outside the gene matches. The germline V gene has CDR1 SGHRS and CDR2 YFSETQ. The CDR3 nucleotides read TGCGCCAGCTCCCGACCCGGACAGGGGTACGAGCAGTACTTC. Its protein product is CASSRPGQGYEQYF.

This clone was detected once. The V and J genes are TRBV5-1 and TRBJ2-7; possibly TRBD2 for D (7 bases). The CDR3 has 14 amino acids. Trimming cost V 6 bases and J 2 bases, with 15 bases left between them. Germline CDR1 and CDR2: SGHRS and YFSETQ. DNA of the CDR3: TGCGCCAGCACCCCCTGGGGGGGGCCCTACGAGCAGTACTTC. It encodes CASTPWGGPYEQYF.